This T cell receptor (beta chain) was profiled in a study of beta chain features in type 1 diabetes. Regarding the study as a whole: Type 1 diabetes patients showed fewer insertions and more deletions at VDJ junctions. Type 1 diabetes patients showed a moderate but significant shortening of TCRB CDR3s in all four CD4+ subsets.

Naive, central memory, regulatory and stem cell-like memory cells within the CD4+ compartment were sorted using CD45RO/CCR7/CD25/CD127/CD95/CD27. The sequenced template was cDNA made from the entire isolated RNA. Samples of naive, central memory and regulatory T cells yielded a mean of about 3.57 million reads. The method was immunoSEQ multiplex PCR; TCRdb's version includes in-frame clones alone and lacks a portion of them. The table has under 450,000 clones, 11% to 15% seen once; the top ten hold 0.035% to 0.045%. Looked up from germline, CDR1 is MNHEY and CDR2 is SVGAGI. Trimming took 3 bases from V and 3 from J, leaving 8 bases between them. CDR3 length: 13 residues. Regarding this clone: The target antigen is unknown.

The sequencing input was naive CD4+ T cells from blood. This chain uses TRBV6-5 with TRBJ1-2, with D unclear. The TCR originated in a man aged 30 to 39 in good health. The CDR3: CASSYGSYYGYTF. The CDR3 DNA follows: TGTGCCAGCAGTTATGGAAGTTACTATGGCTACACCTTC.